This is a list of T cell receptor beta chains from one sample in a study of blood T cell repertoires in COVID-19. Only in-frame clones appear in the TCRdb table, and some are missing; sequencing was by immunoSEQ multiplex PCR. This table holds under 110,000 clones, approximately 80% found once. The sample taken for sequencing was peripheral blood. Every receptor here comes from a man older than 75 with COVID-19, enrolled during active disease. CDR3s include the opening cysteine and the closing phenylalanine or tryptophan. Each record gives: clone size, V gene, J gene, D gene, CDR3 DNA, CDR3 protein. A D gene is named only where the DNA matches it firmly. Clone size is not always given. Where it is, it says once, few, many or a class for expanded clones.

abundance: NA; v_gene: TRBV7-8; j_gene: TRBJ1-5; d_gene: TRBD1; CDR3nt: TGTGCCAGCAGCTACCGGGACAGAGAGTATAGCAATCAGCCCCAGCATTTT; CDR3aa: CASSYRDREYSNQPQHF
abundance: few; v_gene: TRBV6-5; j_gene: TRBJ2-7; d_gene: NA; CDR3nt: TGTGCCAGCAGTTACTCACAGGGCGATAGCTCCTACGAGCAGTACTTC; CDR3aa: CASSYSQGDSSYEQYF
abundance: NA; v_gene: TRBV6-1; j_gene: TRBJ1-5; d_gene: NA; CDR3nt: TGTGCCAGCAGTGAAAGGAGTCAGCCCCAGCATTTT; CDR3aa: CASSERSQPQHF
abundance: NA; v_gene: TRBV3-1/TRBV3-2; j_gene: TRBJ2-7; d_gene: NA; CDR3nt: TGTGCCAGCAGCCAAGCCGGGGTCCGCGAGCAGTACTTC; CDR3aa: CASSQAGVREQYF
abundance: NA; v_gene: TRBV27; j_gene: TRBJ1-3; d_gene: NA; CDR3nt: TGTGCCAGCAGATCTGGCGGAAACACCATATATTTT; CDR3aa: CASRSGGNTIYF
abundance: NA; v_gene: TRBV6-5; j_gene: TRBJ2-7; d_gene: NA; CDR3nt: TGTGCCAGCAGCCACCGGGACTTTTCCTACGAGCAGTACTTC; CDR3aa: CASSHRDFSYEQYF
abundance: NA; v_gene: TRBV5-1; j_gene: TRBJ2-5; d_gene: TRBD2; CDR3nt: TGCGCCAGCAGCGATGGGACTACCCAAGAGACCCAGTACTTC; CDR3aa: CASSDGTTQETQYF
abundance: few; v_gene: TRBV29-1; j_gene: TRBJ1-2; d_gene: TRBD1; CDR3nt: TGCAGCGTTGGAAACCCGGGACAGAACTATGGCTACACCTTC; CDR3aa: CSVGNPGQNYGYTF
abundance: NA; v_gene: TRBV7-9; j_gene: TRBJ2-2; d_gene: NA; CDR3nt: TGTGCCAGCAGCCCCGGACGGGATGCGAACACCGGGGAGCTGTTTTTT; CDR3aa: CASSPGRDANTGELFF
abundance: once; v_gene: TRBV5-6; j_gene: TRBJ1-3; d_gene: TRBD1; CDR3nt: TGTGCCAGCAGCGAGCTCTCCGGCAGGGGGCCTGGAAACACCATATATTTT; CDR3aa: CASSELSGRGPGNTIYF
abundance: NA; v_gene: TRBV6-5; j_gene: TRBJ2-3; d_gene: NA; CDR3nt: TGTGCCAGCAGTTACGGGGGGATGTGGGGCACAGATACGCAGTATTTT; CDR3aa: CASSYGGMWGTDTQYF
abundance: NA; v_gene: TRBV28; j_gene: TRBJ2-7; d_gene: NA; CDR3nt: TGTGCCAGCAGTTCCCCAGGGGGGCGAAACTACGAGCAGTACTTC; CDR3aa: CASSSPGGRNYEQYF
abundance: NA; v_gene: TRBV11-2; j_gene: TRBJ1-1; d_gene: TRBD1; CDR3nt: TGTGCCAGCAGCTTGGACAGGGGGCGCGGGGCTTTCTTT; CDR3aa: CASSLDRGRGAFF
abundance: NA; v_gene: TRBV5-4; j_gene: TRBJ2-3; d_gene: NA; CDR3nt: TGTGCCAGCAGCTCGAAGGGGGGGGTCACAGATACGCAGTATTTT; CDR3aa: CASSSKGGVTDTQYF